This is a list of T cell receptor beta chains from one sample in a study of cytomegalovirus exposure and HLA in healthy donors. This table comes from immunoSEQ multiplex PCR, and its TCRdb copy is limited to in-frame clones, with some not included. The top ten clones hold around 0.7% of a sample with some 160,000 clones, roughly 92% of them seen once. The specimen was PBMCs. The receptors shown here come from a man aged 18-30 years in good health and CMV-seronegative. CDR3s include the opening cysteine and the closing phenylalanine or tryptophan. The D gene is left open where the match is weak. Clone size is shown for a subset of rows, as once, few, many or a class of expanded clone.

TRBJ1-1,-,-,TRBV6-5,TGTGCCAGCAGTTACGGGGGGTTTGGGAACGCTGAAGCTTTCTTT,CASSYGGFGNAEAFF
TRBJ2-2,once,-,TRBV9,TGTGCCAGCAGCGTACGCCCAGGGACGAACACCGGGGAGCTGTTTTTT,CASSVRPGTNTGELFF
TRBJ1-4,once,TRBD1,TRBV7-9,TGTGCCAGCAGGACGGGCGCCGCAACAGGGGGTGGGGCTAATGAAAAACTGTTTTTT,CASRTGAATGGGANEKLFF
TRBJ2-1,-,-,TRBV19,TGTGCCAGTAGTGGACAGTACAATGAGCAGTTCTTC,CASSGQYNEQFF
TRBJ2-5,-,-,TRBV5-8,TGTGCCAGCAGTTACCGGACCCAGGGATGGCAGTACTTC,CASSYRTQGWQYF
TRBJ1-2,-,-,TRBV2,TGTGCCAGCAGTGAAGCGCTAGGCAACTATGGCTACACCTTC,CASSEALGNYGYTF
TRBJ2-1,-,-,TRBV11-2,TGTGCCAGCAGCTTTCGACTACCTAACTCCTACAATGAGCAGTTCTTC,CASSFRLPNSYNEQFF
TRBJ1-1,-,TRBD1,TRBV27,TGTGCCAGCAGGACAGGGGGCGGCACTGAAGCTTTCTTT,CASRTGGGTEAFF
TRBJ2-1,once,-,TRBV11-2,TGTGCCAGCAGCACCCAGGGGACCCACAATGAGCAGTTCTTC,CASSTQGTHNEQFF
TRBJ2-1,-,TRBD1,TRBV15,TGTGCCACCAGCAGAGGGCGGGACAGGGGGTACAATGAGCAGTTCTTC,CATSRGRDRGYNEQFF
TRBJ1-3,-,-,TRBV7-2,TGTGCCAGCTCGGCTGGACAGCGCTCTGGAAACACCATATATTTT,CASSAGQRSGNTIYF
TRBJ1-2,-,TRBD1,TRBV9,TGTGCCAGCAGCCCCCGGACAGGGGGGCGCAGCTATGGCTACACCTTC,CASSPRTGGRSYGYTF
TRBJ2-7,-,TRBD1,TRBV5-6,TGTGCCAGCAGGACCGGACAGGGCCCCTCCTACGAGCAGTACTTC,CASRTGQGPSYEQYF
TRBJ2-5,once,TRBD1,TRBV18,TGTGCCAGCTCGCGACAGGGCCAAGAGACCCAGTACTTC,CASSRQGQETQYF
TRBJ1-2,-,-,TRBV5-1,TGCGCCAGCAGCTTGTACGGGGGAGGTTATGGCTACACCTTC,CASSLYGGGYGYTF
TRBJ2-1,-,TRBD1,TRBV9,TGTGCCAGCAGCGTAGGGGGACAGGGTGCCAATGAGCAGTTCTTC,CASSVGGQGANEQFF
TRBJ1-2,-,-,TRBV6-1,TGTGCCAGCAGTGAAGAGTACAGATCAAGTGGCTACACCTTC,CASSEEYRSSGYTF
TRBJ2-3,-,TRBD1,TRBV19,TGTGCCAGTAGATCAGGGACAGGGGCCTTCACAGATACGCAGTATTTT,CASRSGTGAFTDTQYF
TRBJ2-1,-,TRBD2,TRBV7-2,TGTGCCAGCAGCTCCTCTAGCGGGAGCCCCCCCCACAATGAGCAGTTCTTC,CASSSSSGSPPHNEQFF
TRBJ1-1,-,TRBD1,TRBV19,TGTGCCAGTTCTGACAGGGGAAAGAACACTGAAGCTTTCTTT,CASSDRGKNTEAFF
TRBJ1-2,-,-,TRBV7-9,TGTGCCAGCAGCTTGCAGGGTTGGGGCTACACCTTC,CASSLQGWGYTF
TRBJ1-2,once,-,TRBV27,TGTGCCAGCAGTTATTCAGGGAACTCCTATGGCTACACCTTC,CASSYSGNSYGYTF
TRBJ1-4,-,-,TRBV9,TGTGCCAGCAGCTCTTACATACATGGGGAGGTAGAAGAAAAACTGTTTTTT,CASSSYIHGEVEEKLFF
TRBJ2-1,-,-,TRBV5-1,TGCGCCAGCAGCCTTCCGGGTCTGGATCGAGAGCAGTTCTTC,CASSLPGLDREQFF
TRBJ2-7,-,TRBD1,TRBV14,TGTGCCAGCAGCCAAGACATAGCAGGGGGTTACGAGCAGTACTTC,CASSQDIAGGYEQYF
TRBJ1-1,-,TRBD1,TRBV9,TGTGCCAGCAGCGTAGCCACAGGGGTTCCGAACTTGAACACTGAAGCTTTCTTT,CASSVATGVPNLNTEAFF
TRBJ2-3,-,TRBD1,TRBV5-6,TGTGCCAGCAGCTTTGGCACAGGGGGCACAGATACGCAGTATTTT,CASSFGTGGTDTQYF
TRBJ2-1,-,-,TRBV6-1,TGTGCCAGCAGCCCTGGACTGGCACGAGGTGAGCAGTTCTTC,CASSPGLARGEQFF
TRBJ2-2,-,TRBD2,TRBV5-1,TGCGCCAGCGGACTAGCGGGAGGGGCAGGCACCGGGGAGCTGTTTTTT,CASGLAGGAGTGELFF
TRBJ2-1,-,-,TRBV30,TGTGCCTGGGGTTTGGCGGATGAGCAGTTCTTC,CAWGLADEQFF
TRBJ2-1,-,TRBD2,TRBV7-7,TGTGCCAGCAGCTTATTTACGGGAGGCGACAATGAGCAGTTCTTC,CASSLFTGGDNEQFF
TRBJ2-1,-,TRBD1,TRBV27,TGTGCCAGCAGTTGGACAGGGAGCTCCTACAATGAGCAGTTCTTC,CASSWTGSSYNEQFF
TRBJ1-5,-,TRBD1,TRBV10-1,TGCGCCAGCACCCCCGGGACAGGGGGTTATAGCAATCAGCCCCAGCATTTT,CASTPGTGGYSNQPQHF
TRBJ1-2,-,TRBD1,TRBV19,TGTGCCAGTAGCGAACCAGACAGGGGGGGTTTCTATGGCTACACCTTC,CASSEPDRGGFYGYTF
TRBJ2-3,-,-,TRBV28,TGTGCCAGCAGTTTACCCTGGACAGAAAATACGCAGTATTTT,CASSLPWTENTQYF
TRBJ2-7,-,-,TRBV6-1,TGTGCCAGCAGTGAAGCAAGGTCGGGGGAGCAGTACTTC,CASSEARSGEQYF
TRBJ2-5,-,TRBD1,TRBV10-3,TGTGCCACCAAGGACAGGGGGGAGACCCAGTACTTC,CATKDRGETQYF
TRBJ1-1,-,-,TRBV12-5,TGTGCTAGTGGTTTGGGAGGGCTTAGGGCGTATGGTGAAGCTTTCTTT,CASGLGGLRAYGEAFF
TRBJ1-4,-,-,TRBV25-1,TGTGCCAGCAGTGATGCGGGGGGCTTGGGTGAAAAACTGTTTTTT,CASSDAGGLGEKLFF
TRBJ1-2,-,-,TRBV9,TGTGCCAGCAGCGAGGGCCGGGGAGGCTACACCTTC,CASSEGRGGYTF
TRBJ1-1,-,-,TRBV15,TGTGCCACCAGCCGCACGGTGAACACTGAAGCTTTCTTT,CATSRTVNTEAFF
TRBJ1-1,-,-,TRBV7-8,TGTGCCAGCAGCCTTGCCCAGGCTTTTGTCACTGAAGCTTTCTTT,CASSLAQAFVTEAFF
TRBJ2-6,-,-,TRBV2,TGTGCCAGCAGTGAAGAAGCAGGGGTCCTCTCTGGGGCCAACGTCCTGACTTTC,CASSEEAGVLSGANVLTF
TRBJ2-1,-,TRBD2,TRBV6-1,TGTGCCAGCAGTGAAGCGCTTAGGGGACTAGCGGGGAGGGATGAGCAGTTCTTC,CASSEALRGLAGRDEQFF
TRBJ2-1,-,TRBD2,TRBV5-6,TGTGCCAGCAGCTTGGGGACTAGCGGGAGTCAGAGCTCCTACAATGAGCAGTTCTTC,CASSLGTSGSQSSYNEQFF
TRBJ1-4,-,-,TRBV7-9,TGTGCCAGCAGCTCGTTGGGGGAGGGCGTTAATGAAAAACTGTTTTTT,CASSSLGEGVNEKLFF